These T cell receptor beta chains were read from a single sample in a study of tumor-infiltrating lymphocytes in primary liver carcinoma. Each CDR3 protein gets one entry after TCRdb re-called the multiplex PCR reads with MiXCR. The sample records 75,000 to 80,000 distinct CDR3 sequences, about three quarters being singletons. The sample taken for sequencing was tumor-adjacent normal liver tissue. Receptor source: a man between 35 and 55 years old with primary liver carcinoma and hepatitis B virus infection. Both conserved end residues are part of each CDR3. Each record gives: clone size, D gene, V gene, J gene, CDR3 protein, CDR3 DNA. The D gene is left open where the match is weak. Clone size is given for some rows only: seen once, a few or many times, or a class if the clone is expanded.

size: .
D: .
V: TRBV29-1
J: TRBJ2-1
CDR3: CSARPGANEQFF
DNA: TGCAGTGCCCGCCCAGGTGCGAATGAGCAGTTCTTC

size: .
D: .
V: TRBV4-1
J: TRBJ1-1
CDR3: CTSSPRGIKGGEAFF
DNA: TGCACCAGCAGCCCTCGAGGTATAAAAGGAGGTGAAGCTTTCTTT

size: .
D: .
V: TRBV11-2
J: TRBJ1-1
CDR3: CASRTRTASNTEAFF
DNA: TGTGCCAGCAGGACCCGGACAGCTTCGAACACCGAAGCTTTCTTT

size: many
D: .
V: TRBV10-3
J: TRBJ1-1
CDR3: CAISESPGMNTEAFF
DNA: TGTGCCATCAGTGAGTCTCCAGGGATGAACACTGAAGCTTTCTTT

size: many
D: TRBD1
V: TRBV4-1
J: TRBJ2-7
CDR3: CASSEGQGDHEQYF
DNA: TGCGCCAGCAGCGAAGGACAGGGTGATCACGAGCAGTACTTC

size: .
D: TRBD1
V: TRBV28
J: TRBJ2-7
CDR3: CASSSMGQGYYGQYF
DNA: TGTGCCAGCAGTTCAATGGGACAGGGATACTACGGGCAGTATTTC

size: .
D: .
V: TRBV4-2
J: TRBJ1-2
CDR3: CPSSQHRERYVYTF
DNA: TGTCCCAGCAGCCAGCACAGGGAACGCTATGTCTACACCTTC

size: .
D: TRBD1
V: TRBV6-6
J: TRBJ1-2
CDR3: CASSGGPGTAPNCGYAF
DNA: TGTGCCAGCAGTGGGGGCCCCGGGACAGCTCCTAACTGTGGCTACGCCTTC

size: .
D: TRBD2
V: TRBV6-2/TRBV6-3
J: TRBJ2-3
CDR3: CASSSGLAGTSASTDTQYF
DNA: TGTGCCAGCAGTTCGGGACTAGCGGGGACAAGTGCTAGCACAGATACGCAGTATTTT

size: few
D: .
V: TRBV12-3/TRBV12-4
J: TRBJ1-1
CDR3: CASSFSGQNTEAFF
DNA: TGTGCCAGCAGTTTCTCGGGCCAGAACACTGAAGCTTTCTTT

size: once
D: TRBD2
V: TRBV6-2/TRBV6-3
J: TRBJ2-1
CDR3: CASGPLRLAGGPAYNEQFF
DNA: TGTGCCAGCGGTCCCCTCAGACTAGCGGGAGGGCCGGCCTACAATGAGCAGTTCTTC

size: .
D: .
V: TRBV4-1
J: TRBJ1-2
CDR3: CASSQGGVYVYTF
DNA: TGCGCCAGCAGCCAAGGAGGCGTATACGTCTACACCTTC

size: .
D: TRBD1
V: TRBV4-1
J: TRBJ1-2
CDR3: CASSQGGTESNYGYTF
DNA: TGCGCCAGTAGCCAGGGAGGGACAGAATCTAACTATGGCTACACCTTC

size: .
D: .
V: TRBV14
J: TRBJ2-7
CDR3: CASSQGYGSYDQYF
DNA: TGTGCCAGCAGCCAAGGCTATGGTTCCTACGATCAGTACTTC

size: many
D: TRBD2
V: TRBV5-1
J: TRBJ2-1
CDR3: CASSLVGGVYNEQFF
DNA: TGCGCCAGCAGCTTGGTGGGGGGGGTCTACAATGAGCAGTTCTTC

size: .
D: TRBD2
V: TRBV6-5
J: TRBJ2-7
CDR3: CVSSFSAGGGEQYF
DNA: TGTGTCAGCAGTTTTTCAGCGGGAGGGGGCGAGCAGTACTTC

size: .
D: TRBD2
V: TRBV6-5
J: TRBJ2-7
CDR3: CASSGTSAAYEQCF
DNA: TGTGCCAGCAGTGGGACTAGCGCGGCCTACGAACAGTGCTTC

size: once
D: TRBD1
V: TRBV6-5
J: TRBJ2-7
CDR3: CASGPAGGKSYEQYF
DNA: TGTGCCAGCGGGCCCGCAGGGGGCAAGTCCTACGAGCAGTACTTC

size: once
D: .
V: TRBV11-1
J: TRBJ2-2
CDR3: CARCLVRFGELFF
DNA: TGTGCCAGGTGCTTAGTACGCTTCGGGGAGCTGTTTTTT

size: .
D: TRBD1
V: TRBV29-1
J: TRBJ2-1
CDR3: CSVHRTGEFNEQFF
DNA: TGCAGCGTTCATAGGACAGGAGAGTTTAATGAGCAGTTCTTC

size: many
D: TRBD1
V: TRBV5-1
J: TRBJ1-3
CDR3: CASSNGWTGALSGNTIYF
DNA: TGCGCCAGCAGCAATGGCTGGACAGGGGCCCTCTCTGGAAACACCATATATTTT

size: many
D: TRBD2
V: TRBV6-1
J: TRBJ2-7
CDR3: CASSPPGLAGGDEQYF
DNA: TGTGCCAGCAGTCCCCCGGGACTAGCGGGAGGCGACGAGCAGTACTTC

size: .
D: .
V: TRBV5-6
J: TRBJ2-7
CDR3: CASSLALTGVSSYEQYF
DNA: TGTGCCAGCAGCTTGGCACTAACAGGAGTGAGCTCCTACGAGCAGTACTTC

size: medium-sized
D: TRBD2
V: TRBV5-6
J: TRBJ2-1
CDR3: CASSPDRTRVSYNEQFF
DNA: TGTGCCAGCAGCCCCGACCGGACTAGAGTGTCCTACAATGAGCAGTTCTTC